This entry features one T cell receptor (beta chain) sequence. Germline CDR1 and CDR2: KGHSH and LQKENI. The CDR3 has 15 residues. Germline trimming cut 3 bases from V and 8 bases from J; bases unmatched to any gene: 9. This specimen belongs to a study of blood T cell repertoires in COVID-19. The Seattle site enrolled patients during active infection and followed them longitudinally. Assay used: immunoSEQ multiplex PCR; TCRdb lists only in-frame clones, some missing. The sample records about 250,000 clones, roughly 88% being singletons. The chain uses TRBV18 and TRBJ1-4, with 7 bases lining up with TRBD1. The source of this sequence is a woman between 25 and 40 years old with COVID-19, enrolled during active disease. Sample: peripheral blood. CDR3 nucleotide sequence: TGTGCCAGCTCACCCGCGACAGGGTTAGACGAAAAACTGTTTTTT. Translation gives CASSPATGLDEKLFF.